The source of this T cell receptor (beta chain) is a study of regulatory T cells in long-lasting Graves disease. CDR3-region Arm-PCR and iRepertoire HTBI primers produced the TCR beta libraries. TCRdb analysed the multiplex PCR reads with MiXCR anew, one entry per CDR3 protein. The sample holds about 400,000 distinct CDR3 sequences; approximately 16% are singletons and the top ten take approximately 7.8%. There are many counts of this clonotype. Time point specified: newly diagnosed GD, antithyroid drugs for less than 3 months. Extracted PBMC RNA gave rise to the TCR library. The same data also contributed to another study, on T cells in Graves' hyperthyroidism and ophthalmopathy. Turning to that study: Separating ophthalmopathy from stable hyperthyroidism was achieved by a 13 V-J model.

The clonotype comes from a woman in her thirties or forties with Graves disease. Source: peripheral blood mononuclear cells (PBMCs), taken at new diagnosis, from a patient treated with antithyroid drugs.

CDR3 region: CSATNLAGRGYEQYF. The CDR3 DNA reads TGCAGTGCAACCAACCTAGCGGGACGTGGCTACGAGCAGTACTTC. The chain has TRBV20-1 and TRBJ2-7, with 9 bases that match TRBD2. V gave up 6 bases and J gave up 3 bases; unmatched junction bases: 12. This CDR3 is built from 15 residues. Germline values: CDR1 DFQATT, CDR2 SNEGSKA (reference sequence).